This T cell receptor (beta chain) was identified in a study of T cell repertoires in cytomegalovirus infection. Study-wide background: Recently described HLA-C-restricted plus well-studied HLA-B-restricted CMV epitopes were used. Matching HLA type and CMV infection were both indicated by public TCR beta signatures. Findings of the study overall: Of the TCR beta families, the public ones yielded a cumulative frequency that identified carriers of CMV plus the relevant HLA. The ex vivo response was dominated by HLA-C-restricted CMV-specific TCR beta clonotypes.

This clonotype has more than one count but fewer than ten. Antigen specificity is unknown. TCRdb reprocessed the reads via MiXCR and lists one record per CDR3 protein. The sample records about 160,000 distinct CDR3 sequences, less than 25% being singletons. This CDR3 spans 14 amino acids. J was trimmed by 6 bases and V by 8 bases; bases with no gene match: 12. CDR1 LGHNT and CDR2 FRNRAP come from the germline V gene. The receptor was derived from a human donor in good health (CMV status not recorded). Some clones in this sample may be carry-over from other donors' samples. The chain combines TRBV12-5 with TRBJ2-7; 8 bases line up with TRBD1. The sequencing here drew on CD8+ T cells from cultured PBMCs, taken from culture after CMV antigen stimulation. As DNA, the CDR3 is TGTGCTAGTTTCCAGGGGGCGCGATCACGCGAGCAGTACTTC. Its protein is CASFQGARSREQYF.